Described below is a single T cell receptor (beta chain) sequence and its context. Its ends do not fully match the called genes, so a read error is possible. The sample belongs to a study of blood T cells in healthy people across ages. Researchers collected about 9.1 milliliters of peripheral blood from every single donor. Sample-barcoded 5' priming and a J-beta primer mix drove a second PCR of roughly 7 to 11 cycles. TCRdb independently ran MiXCR on the 5' RACE reads; one entry per CDR3 protein. The sample includes around 1.5 million distinct CDR3 sequences, about 35% of them seen just once. From germline, CDR1 is DFQATT and CDR2 SNEGSKA (reference sequence). The CDR3 extends over 16 amino acids.

The chain is built from TRBV20-1 and TRBJ2-1; 7 bases fit TRBD1. Sequencing was performed on blood. The source of this sequence is a woman aged 25 to 39 in good health. CDR3 residues: CSTRDGGRGMGDEQFF. CDR3 nucleotides: TGCAGTACTAGAGATGGGGGCAGGGGGATGGGCGATGAGCAGTTCTTC.